This T cell receptor (beta chain) emerged from a study of early T cells in non-severe SARS-CoV-2 infection. This CDR3 spans 17 amino acids. V dropped 5 bases and J dropped 4; count of bases not matched to a gene: 17. Germline CDR1 reads SGHRS; CDR2 reads YFSETQ. MiXCR, run by TCRdb on the 5' RACE reads, gives a single entry per CDR3 protein. The profile shows about 80,000 distinct CDR3 sequences, 8.5% to 10% of them singletons. The TCR was taken from an adult who was a healthcare worker with PCR-confirmed SARS-CoV-2 infection or an uninfected control (not recorded which). The chain joins TRBV5-1 to TRBJ2-5; TRBD1 aligns across 7 bases. Sample: whole blood. The CDR3 spells CASRPANTGQQRETQYF. The CDR3 DNA sequence: TGCGCCAGCAGGCCAGCAAACACGGGACAGCAGAGAGAGACCCAGTACTTC.